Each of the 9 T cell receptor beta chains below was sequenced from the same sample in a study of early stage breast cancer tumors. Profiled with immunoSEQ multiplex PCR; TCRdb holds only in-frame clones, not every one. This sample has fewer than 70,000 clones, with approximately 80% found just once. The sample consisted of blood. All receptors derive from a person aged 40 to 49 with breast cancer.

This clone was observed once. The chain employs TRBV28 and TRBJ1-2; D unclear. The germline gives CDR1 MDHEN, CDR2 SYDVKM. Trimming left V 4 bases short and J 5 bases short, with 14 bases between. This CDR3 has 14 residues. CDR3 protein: CASSSTLSSYGYTF. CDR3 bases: TGTGCCAGCAGTTCGACTCTATCCAGTTATGGCTACACCTTC.

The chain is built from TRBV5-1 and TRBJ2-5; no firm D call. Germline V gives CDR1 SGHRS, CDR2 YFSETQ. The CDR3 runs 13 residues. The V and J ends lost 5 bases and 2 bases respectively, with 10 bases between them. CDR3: CASRPDNQETQYF. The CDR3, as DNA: TGCGCCAGCAGACCCGACAATCAAGAGACCCAGTACTTC. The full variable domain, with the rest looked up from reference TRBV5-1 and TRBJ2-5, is KAGVTQTPRYLIKTRGQQVTLSCSPISGHRSVSWYQQTPGQGLQFLFEYFSETQRNKGNFPGRFSGRQFSNSRSEMNVSTLELGDSALYLCASRPDNQETQYFGPGTRLLVL.

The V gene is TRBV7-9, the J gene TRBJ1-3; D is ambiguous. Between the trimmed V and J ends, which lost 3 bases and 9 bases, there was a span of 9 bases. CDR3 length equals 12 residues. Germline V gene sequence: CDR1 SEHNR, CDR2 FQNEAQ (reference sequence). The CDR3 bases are TGTGCCAGCAGCTTTCCGGCAAGCACCATATATTTT. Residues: CASSFPASTIYF.

The CDR3 spells CASSLVGDTQYF. The CDR3 DNA sequence: TGTGCCAGCAGCTTAGTCGGGGATACGCAGTATTTT. The chain joins TRBV7-9 to TRBJ2-3; D is uncertain. The ends were cut back, 1 base at V and 6 bases at J, with 5 bases in the middle. Looked up from germline, CDR1 is SEHNR and CDR2 is FQNEAQ (reference sequence). The CDR3 loop spans 12 amino acids.

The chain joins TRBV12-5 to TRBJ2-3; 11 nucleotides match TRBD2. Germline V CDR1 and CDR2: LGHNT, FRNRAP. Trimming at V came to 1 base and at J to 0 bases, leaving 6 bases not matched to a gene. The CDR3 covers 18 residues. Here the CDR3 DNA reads TGTGCTAGTGGTTTGGCCAGACTAGCGGGACTTAGCACAGATACGCAGTATTTT. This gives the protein CASGLARLAGLSTDTQYF.

Here the CDR3 DNA reads TGTGCCAGCAGCGTAGAACCGGGAGAAGCAGATACGCAGTATTTT. It codes for CASSVEPGEADTQYF. The genes are TRBV9 and TRBJ2-3; D might be TRBD2 (6 bases). V was pared by 0 bases and J by 4 bases, with 12 bases between. The CDR3 covers 15 residues. Germline V gene lookup returns CDR1 SGDLS and CDR2 YYNGEE.

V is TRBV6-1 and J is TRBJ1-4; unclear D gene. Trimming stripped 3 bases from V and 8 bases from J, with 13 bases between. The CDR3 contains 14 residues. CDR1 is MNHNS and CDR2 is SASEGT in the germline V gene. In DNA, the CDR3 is TGTGCCAGCAGTGAGGGTTCCTTCTTGGAAAAACTGTTTTTT. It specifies CASSEGSFLEKLFF.

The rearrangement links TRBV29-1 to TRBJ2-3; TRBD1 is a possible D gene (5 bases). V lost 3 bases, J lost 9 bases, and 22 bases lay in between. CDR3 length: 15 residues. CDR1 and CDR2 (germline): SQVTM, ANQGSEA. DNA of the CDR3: TGCAGCGTTGATTCCAGGGCCTCCTCATTTGACACGCAGTATTTT. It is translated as CSVDSRASSFDTQYF.

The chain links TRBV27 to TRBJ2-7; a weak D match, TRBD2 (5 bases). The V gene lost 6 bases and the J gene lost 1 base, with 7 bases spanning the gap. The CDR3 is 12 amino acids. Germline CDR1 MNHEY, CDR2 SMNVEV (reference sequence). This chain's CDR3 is CASSGNSYEQYF. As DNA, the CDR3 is TGTGCCAGCAGCGGGAATTCCTACGAGCAGTACTTC.